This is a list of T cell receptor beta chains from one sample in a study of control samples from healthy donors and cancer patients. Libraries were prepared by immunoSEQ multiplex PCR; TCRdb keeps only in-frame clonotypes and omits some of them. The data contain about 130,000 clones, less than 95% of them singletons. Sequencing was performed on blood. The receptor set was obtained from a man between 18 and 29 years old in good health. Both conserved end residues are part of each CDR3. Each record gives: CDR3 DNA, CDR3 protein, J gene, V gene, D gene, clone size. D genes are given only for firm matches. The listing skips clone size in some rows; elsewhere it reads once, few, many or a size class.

DNA: TGCGCCAGCAGCCAGGCAAGCACCGGGGAGCTGTTTTTT
CDR3: CASSQASTGELFF
J: TRBJ2-2
V: TRBV5-1
D: NA
size: NA

DNA: TGTGCCAGCAGTTACACCGGGACAGGGGGCTATGGCTACACCTTC
CDR3: CASSYTGTGGYGYTF
J: TRBJ1-2
V: TRBV6-5
D: TRBD1
size: NA

DNA: TGTGCCATCAGTGAGAGGGTGAGCTCCTACGAGCAGTACTTC
CDR3: CAISERVSSYEQYF
J: TRBJ2-7
V: TRBV10-3
D: NA
size: NA

DNA: TGTGCCATCAGTGAGTCGTCTAGCGGGGGGGCAGATACGCAGTATTTT
CDR3: CAISESSSGGADTQYF
J: TRBJ2-3
V: TRBV10-3
D: TRBD2
size: NA

DNA: TGTGCCAGCAGCGTCTGGGGGGCAGAGAACACTGAAGCTTTCTTT
CDR3: CASSVWGAENTEAFF
J: TRBJ1-1
V: TRBV9
D: NA
size: NA

DNA: TGTGCCAGCAGTGTAGGCAGGGAGTTCGTGCAGTACTTC
CDR3: CASSVGREFVQYF
J: TRBJ2-7
V: TRBV2
D: NA
size: NA

DNA: TGTGCCTGGACCAAAACAGGGGGTGGGGCCAACGTCCTGACTTTC
CDR3: CAWTKTGGGANVLTF
J: TRBJ2-6
V: TRBV30
D: TRBD1
size: NA

DNA: TGTGCCATCGGATACTCTAGCAATCAGCCCCAGCATTTT
CDR3: CAIGYSSNQPQHF
J: TRBJ1-5
V: TRBV10-3
D: NA
size: NA

DNA: TGTGCCATCTTTCGGGCTAGCGGATACGTAAGACTTGTCACAGATACGCAGTATTTT
CDR3: CAIFRASGYVRLVTDTQYF
J: TRBJ2-3
V: TRBV2
D: TRBD2
size: once

DNA: TGTGCCAGCAGCACACAGGGCCTCTCTGGAAACACCATATATTTT
CDR3: CASSTQGLSGNTIYF
J: TRBJ1-3
V: TRBV9
D: NA
size: NA

DNA: TGCGCCAGCAGCCTGACTAGCGGTGGCACAGATACGCAGTATTTT
CDR3: CASSLTSGGTDTQYF
J: TRBJ2-3
V: TRBV4-1
D: TRBD2
size: NA

DNA: TGCGCCAGCAGCTTGGGACAGCAGAACACCGGGGAGCTGTTTTTT
CDR3: CASSLGQQNTGELFF
J: TRBJ2-2
V: TRBV5-1
D: NA
size: NA

DNA: TGTGCCAGCAGATATCGCTCGGGGGTCGGGGAGCTGTTTTTT
CDR3: CASRYRSGVGELFF
J: TRBJ2-2
V: TRBV11-2
D: NA
size: once

DNA: TGTGCCAGCAGCCCGCCGGGACACCCCTACGAGCAGTACTTC
CDR3: CASSPPGHPYEQYF
J: TRBJ2-7
V: TRBV3-1/TRBV3-2
D: NA
size: NA

DNA: TGTGCCAGCAGCTTAAGTCCAGGGACAGACACCATATATTTT
CDR3: CASSLSPGTDTIYF
J: TRBJ1-3
V: TRBV7-3
D: TRBD1
size: NA

DNA: TGTGCCAGTAGTGTAGCAGATAATTCACCCCTCCACTTT
CDR3: CASSVADNSPLHF
J: TRBJ1-6
V: TRBV19
D: NA
size: NA

DNA: TGTGCCAGCAGTGTTACTGGCGGGGTTAGCACAGATACGCAGTATTTT
CDR3: CASSVTGGVSTDTQYF
J: TRBJ2-3
V: TRBV6-4
D: NA
size: NA

DNA: TGTGCCAGCAGCTTAGCCTCCGAGACGGGCTTAAAGGGGGGCTACACCTTC
CDR3: CASSLASETGLKGGYTF
J: TRBJ1-2
V: TRBV7-9
D: NA
size: once

DNA: TGCGCCAGCAGCTTGGACGACGTTCGCAGCATGAACACTGAAGCTTTCTTT
CDR3: CASSLDDVRSMNTEAFF
J: TRBJ1-1
V: TRBV5-1
D: NA
size: NA

DNA: TGCGCCAGCAGCCACCGAACGGGGAGTGAGGCAACTAATGAAAAACTGTTTTTT
CDR3: CASSHRTGSEATNEKLFF
J: TRBJ1-4
V: TRBV4-1
D: NA
size: NA

DNA: TGTGCCAGCAGTTACGAGACAGGGGGCTTCAGATCTGAAGCTTTCTTT
CDR3: CASSYETGGFRSEAFF
J: TRBJ1-1
V: TRBV6-2/TRBV6-3
D: TRBD1
size: once

DNA: TGTGCCAGCAGCCGACCCACGACGGCGGCGGGGAATTCACCCCTCCACTTT
CDR3: CASSRPTTAAGNSPLHF
J: TRBJ1-6
V: TRBV9
D: NA
size: NA

DNA: TGTGCCAGCAGCTTTCGGGATACTTCACCCCTCCACTTT
CDR3: CASSFRDTSPLHF
J: TRBJ1-6
V: TRBV7-9
D: NA
size: NA

DNA: TGTGCCAGTGCGACCCTCCGGGACGGAACTGAAGCTTTCTTT
CDR3: CASATLRDGTEAFF
J: TRBJ1-1
V: TRBV19
D: NA
size: NA

DNA: TGTGCCAGCAGCGGCGAACTGAACACTGAAGCTTTCTTT
CDR3: CASSGELNTEAFF
J: TRBJ1-1
V: TRBV9
D: NA
size: NA

DNA: TGCGCCAGCAGGTCTGGACTAGCGGGGTCCAATGAGCAGTTCTTC
CDR3: CASRSGLAGSNEQFF
J: TRBJ2-1
V: TRBV4-1
D: TRBD2
size: NA

DNA: TGCGCCAGCAGTGAGATGGCAGATCAGCCCCAGCATTTT
CDR3: CASSEMADQPQHF
J: TRBJ1-5
V: TRBV10-1
D: NA
size: NA

DNA: TGTGCCAGCAGCCCTAATTCGGAGGTTCAGCCCCAGCATTTT
CDR3: CASSPNSEVQPQHF
J: TRBJ1-5
V: TRBV7-9
D: NA
size: NA

DNA: TGCAGCGTTGGGTCTGTAGGGGGATCACCCTACGAGCAGTACTTC
CDR3: CSVGSVGGSPYEQYF
J: TRBJ2-7
V: TRBV29-1
D: NA
size: once

DNA: TGTGCCAGTAGTACGGGACGCAGGGCGAGCACAGATACGCAGTATTTT
CDR3: CASSTGRRASTDTQYF
J: TRBJ2-3
V: TRBV19
D: NA
size: NA

DNA: TGCGCCAGCAGCCAAGAGGGGACAGTAGGCACAGATACGCAGTATTTT
CDR3: CASSQEGTVGTDTQYF
J: TRBJ2-3
V: TRBV4-1
D: TRBD1
size: NA

DNA: TGCAGCGTTTCGACACTCTGGGAGGAAGCTTTCTTT
CDR3: CSVSTLWEEAFF
J: TRBJ1-1
V: TRBV29-1
D: NA
size: NA

DNA: TGCGCCAGCAGCTTGGGTGACGGAGACCAAGAGACCCAGTACTTC
CDR3: CASSLGDGDQETQYF
J: TRBJ2-5
V: TRBV5-1
D: NA
size: NA

DNA: TGTGCCAGCAGTTTCAAGAATTCACCCCTCCACTTT
CDR3: CASSFKNSPLHF
J: TRBJ1-6
V: TRBV28
D: NA
size: once

DNA: TGCGCCAGCAGCTACGAGGGACAGGGGCAGGATGAGCAGTTCTTC
CDR3: CASSYEGQGQDEQFF
J: TRBJ2-1
V: TRBV5-1
D: TRBD1
size: NA